This TCR beta chain was captured by sequencing in a study of beta chain features in type 1 diabetes. The isolated RNA, all of it, was reverse transcribed, so expressed TCRB transcripts were what got sequenced. Produced via immunoSEQ multiplex PCR; TCRdb's table is partial and in-frame only. The sample lists some 220,000 clones, roughly 10% occurring once. The V gene's germline CDR1 is LGHNA and CDR2 YSLEER. Deletions cut 3 bases from V and 1 base from J, with 15 bases between. This CDR3 region has 16 residues. The specimen sequenced was central memory CD4+ T cells from blood. The chain recombines TRBV4-3 with TRBJ1-1; the D gene is possibly TRBD1 (6 bases). This sequence originates from a young man in good health. The CDR3 here is CASSQSGGQGNTEAFF. The CDR3 DNA reads as TGCGCCAGCAGCCAGTCGGGGGGGCAGGGGAACACTGAAGCTTTCTTT.